What follows are 30 T cell receptor beta chains derived from one specimen sequenced in a study of T cells in Graves' hyperthyroidism and ophthalmopathy. Amplification of TCR beta CDR3 regions was performed using RNA transcripts as template. HTBI primers were the set used in a first-round RT-PCR of the TCR CDR3. TCRdb itself ran the multiplex PCR reads through MiXCR, one entry per CDR3 protein. The sample has some 270,000 distinct CDR3 sequences; more than 20% are singletons. Material for sequencing was blood. These receptors were obtained from a woman between 40 and 55 years old with Graves' ophthalmopathy.

V usage is TRBV27 and J usage is TRBJ2-7; D remains unclear. V gave up 6 bases and J gave up 2 bases, with 11 bases separating them. The germline CDR1 and CDR2 sequences are MNHEY and SMNVEV (reference sequence). The CDR3 spans 13 residues. The chain's CDR3 is CASSPIATYEQYF. CDR3 DNA: TGTGCCAGCAGCCCCATTGCAACCTACGAGCAGTACTTC.

The chain has TRBV6-1 and TRBJ2-7, with unresolved D. V was cut by 5 bases and J by 2 bases, with 13 bases left in between. This CDR3 spans 14 amino acids. Per the germline V gene, CDR1 is MNHNS and CDR2 is SASEGT. In nucleotides, the CDR3 is TGTGCCAGCAGTCCCGGCAGCCTTACCTACGAGCAGTACTTC. It specifies CASSPGSLTYEQYF.

This clonotype was counted ten times or more. This chain connects TRBV28 to TRBJ2-5; D is unresolved. CDR1 is MDHEN and CDR2 is SYDVKM in the germline V gene. This CDR3 spans 16 amino acids. V dropped 2 bases and J dropped 2 bases, with 15 bases sitting between them. The CDR3 is CASSLLAAASQETQYF. The CDR3 DNA is TGTGCCAGCAGTTTACTGGCCGCGGCCTCTCAAGAGACCCAGTACTTC.

The chain's CDR3 is CASSQGPAGGYEQYF. The CDR3 coding sequence is TGTGCCAGCAGCCAAGGCCCAGCCGGGGGCTACGAGCAGTACTTC. The J gene is TRBJ2-7, the V gene TRBV4-2; a possible D gene is TRBD2 (6 bases). Germline assignment: CDR1 LGHNA and CDR2 YNFKEQ. This CDR3 contains 15 residues. Trimming stripped 1 base from V and 3 bases from J, with 13 bases between.

At least ten counts were recorded for this clonotype. The chain recombines TRBV4-2 with TRBJ2-2, with 8 positions matching TRBD2. Germline CDR1 is LGHNA and CDR2 is YNFKEQ. There are 18 residues in the CDR3. The ends lost 3 bases at V and 1 base at J; junction bases unmatched: 10. CDR3 residues: CASSQKTPGLVNTGELFF. CDR3 coding DNA: TGTGCCAGCAGCCAGAAGACCCCGGGACTAGTGAACACCGGGGAGCTGTTTTTT.

Many counts were recorded for this clonotype. This rearrangement joins TRBV4-1 to TRBJ2-7, with a possible D match to TRBD2 (6 bases). From germline, CDR1 is MGHRA and CDR2 YSYEKL. This CDR3 is 18 amino acids long. Trimming removed 4 bases at V and 0 bases at J, with 22 bases between. The CDR3 loop reads CASSRVLLAVPSSYEQYF. The CDR3 nucleotides are TGCGCCAGCAGCCGAGTCCTCTTAGCGGTACCAAGCTCCTACGAGCAGTACTTC.

This clonotype showed up many times. The chain employs TRBV20-1 and TRBJ1-1; TRBD1 might be the D (6 bases). V shed 5 bases and J shed 4 bases, with 20 bases lying between them. CDR1 is DFQATT and CDR2 is SNEGSKA in the germline V gene (reference sequence). The CDR3 is 15 amino acids. As DNA, the CDR3 is TGCAGTGCTTACAGGGCCTCCCCGAGGAGCACTGAAGCTTTCTTT. It yields the protein CSAYRASPRSTEAFF.

This clonotype has ten or more counts. The chain carries TRBV29-1 and TRBJ2-7; maybe TRBD2 (5 bases). This CDR3 contains 14 residues. Germline V gene lookup returns CDR1 SQVTM and CDR2 ANQGSEA. Between the trimmed V and J ends, which lost 4 bases and 3 bases, there was a span of 16 bases. CDR3 DNA sequence: TGCAGCGTTGGAGATCTAGCAGATTTCTACGAGCAGTACTTC. Translated, it gives CSVGDLADFYEQYF.

CDR3 residues: CASSQRSGGGPYEQYF. DNA of the CDR3: TGCGCCAGCAGCCAAAGGAGCGGAGGGGGTCCCTACGAGCAGTACTTC. The chain employs TRBV4-1 and TRBJ2-7; D possibly uses TRBD1 or TRBD2 (6 bases each). The germline gives CDR1 MGHRA, CDR2 YSYEKL. The V end lost 2 bases, the J end lost 2 bases, and 16 bases lay between the germline ends. This CDR3 is 16 amino acids long.

This clonotype was seen ten or more times. V gene TRBV2 combines with J gene TRBJ2-7; TRBD1 agrees at 8 bases. Germline loops: CDR1 SNHLY, CDR2 FYNNEI. The ends lost 4 bases at V and 3 bases at J; junction bases unmatched: 8. The CDR3 is made up of 15 amino acids. The CDR3 DNA is TGTGCCAGCAGTGTGGGGCAGGGGGCCAGCTACGAGCAGTACTTC. Translating it yields CASSVGQGASYEQYF.

This clonotype has just one count. This chain connects TRBV6-5 to TRBJ1-1, with 7 bases fitting TRBD1. CDR3 length: 14 amino acids. Trimming took 3 bases from V and 4 from J; bases not matched to a gene: 5. Germline-derived CDR1 and CDR2 are MNHEY and SVGAGI. The CDR3 protein is CASSYRRGSTEAFF. The CDR3 region has the DNA TGTGCCAGCAGTTATCGCAGGGGGAGCACTGAAGCTTTCTTT.

This clonotype came up a few times. The genes are TRBV20-1 and TRBJ2-7, with a weak D call TRBD2 (5 bases). Germline V gene data show CDR1 as DFQATT and CDR2 as SNEGSKA (reference sequence). The CDR3 extends over 12 amino acids. V lost 1 base and J lost 4, with 8 bases in between. CDR3 sequence: CSARVREYEQYF. Here the CDR3 DNA reads TGCAGTGCTAGAGTAAGGGAGTACGAGCAGTACTTC.

The chain combines TRBV30 with TRBJ2-7, with unresolved D. The ends were cut back, 3 bases at V and 3 bases at J, with 6 bases in the middle. The CDR3 totals 11 residues. The germline V gene encodes CDR1 GTSNPN and CDR2 SVGIG (reference sequence). CDR3 protein: CAWRGRYEQYF. DNA of the CDR3: TGTGCCTGGAGAGGTCGCTACGAGCAGTACTTC.

This clonotype was recorded only once. The V call is TRBV6-2 or TRBV6-3, the J call TRBJ2-7; weak D call: TRBD2 (5 bases). The CDR3 is 14 residues long. In germline, CDR1 is MNHEY, CDR2 SVGEGT. V was clipped by 7 bases and J by 0 bases, with 13 bases between them. The CDR3 DNA follows: TGTGCCAGCACCGGGGTCTCCAGCTCCTACGAGCAGTACTTC. Protein product: CASTGVSSSYEQYF.

This clonotype has at least ten counts. This sequence joins TRBV6-4 and TRBJ2-7, with D tentatively TRBD1 (6 bases). The CDR3 totals 18 residues. V was clipped by 11 bases and J by 3 bases, with 32 bases between them. CDR1 is MRHNA, CDR2 SNTAGT, per germline. As DNA, the CDR3 is TGTGCCGGCTACTCCCTCGGACAGCTCCCCTTTAACCACTACGAGCAGTACTTC. As protein: CAGYSLGQLPFNHYEQYF.

The sample holds many counts of this clonotype. The chain combines TRBV29-1 with TRBJ2-7; possibly TRBD1 for D (6 bases). The CDR3 length is 15 residues. Germline V gene sequence: CDR1 SQVTM, CDR2 ANQGSEA. V shed 0 bases and J shed 2 bases, with 14 bases lying between them. CDR3 amino acids: CSVEDRTRQAYEQYF. The CDR3 nucleotides read TGCAGCGTTGAAGACCGCACTAGACAGGCCTACGAGCAGTACTTC.

This clonotype was recorded at least ten times. The rearrangement uses TRBV19 and TRBJ2-7; TRBD2 might be the D (5 bases). Germline-derived CDR1 and CDR2 are LNHDA and SQIVND (reference sequence). The CDR3 has 16 amino acids. Deletions cut 9 bases from V and 3 bases from J, with 24 bases between. The CDR3 sequence is CASSQGEGLAYYEQYF. The CDR3 DNA follows: TGTGCCAGCTCCCAAGGCGAGGGTTTGGCCTACTACGAGCAGTACTTC. Variable domain in full (rest from reference TRBV19 and TRBJ2-7): DGGITQSPKYLFRKEGQNVTLSCEQNLNHDAMYWYRQDPGQGLRLIYYSQIVNDFQKGDIAEGYSVSREKKESFPLTVTSAQKNPTAFYLCASSQGEGLAYYEQYFGPGTRLTVT.

The sample holds a few counts of this clonotype. The chain is built from TRBV6-2 or TRBV6-3 and TRBJ2-7, with 10 nucleotides matching TRBD2. Germline V gene sequence: CDR1 MNHEY, CDR2 SVGEGT. The J segment lost 2 bases and the V segment lost 6 bases, leaving 10 bases of the junction unmatched. The CDR3 contains 16 residues. Here the CDR3 reads CASSTPRTSGPYEQYF. Here the CDR3 DNA reads TGTGCCAGCAGCACGCCGAGGACTAGCGGTCCCTACGAGCAGTACTTC.

This clonotype has only a few counts. V usage is TRBV28 and J usage is TRBJ1-1; D might be TRBD1 (6 bases). The V gene's germline CDR1 is MDHEN and CDR2 SYDVKM. The CDR3 totals 13 residues. The V end was cut by 10 bases, the J end by 8 bases, with 20 bases between. The CDR3 DNA follows: TGTGCCACACAGGGAGGCGGGAGAGGGGAAGCTTTCTTT. As protein: CATQGGGRGEAFF. Full variable domain (missing parts from reference TRBV28 and TRBJ1-1): DVKVTQSSRYLVKRTGEKVFLECVQDMDHENMFWYRQDPGLGLRLIYFSYDVKMKEKGDIPEGYSVSREKKERFSLILESASTNQTSMYLCATQGGGRGEAFFGQGTRLTVV.

This clonotype was observed a handful of times. The chain is built from TRBV2 and TRBJ2-7; the D gene is possibly TRBD2 (6 bases). Trimming shortened V by 3 bases and J by 6 bases, and 12 bases separated the two germline ends. Germline V gene lookup returns CDR1 SNHLY and CDR2 FYNNEI. The CDR3 extends over 13 amino acids. For the CDR3, the DNA is TGTGCCAGCAGTGATGCGGGATCGTCCGAGCAGTACTTC. It yields the protein CASSDAGSSEQYF.

This clonotype was seen only once. The rearrangement uses TRBV20-1 and TRBJ1-5; 9 nucleotides agree with TRBD1. This CDR3 contains 15 residues. Germline CDR1 and CDR2: DFQATT and SNEGSKA (reference sequence). The V segment lost 6 bases and the J segment 7 bases; nucleotides outside the gene matches: 13. The DNA for the CDR3 is TGCAGTGCCATTCGGGACAGGGTCGGCAGCCAGCCCCAGCATTTT. Its translation is CSAIRDRVGSQPQHF.

This clonotype was recorded at least ten times. The rearrangement uses TRBV6-5 and TRBJ1-3; D not certain. The germline V and J ends were trimmed by 2 bases and 0 bases, with 8 bases remaining between them. The CDR3 runs 15 residues. Germline CDR1 MNHEY, CDR2 SVGAGI. Written as DNA, the CDR3 is TGTGCCAGCAGTTACAGGAAGGCCTCTGGAAACACCATATATTTT. It is translated as CASSYRKASGNTIYF.

At least ten counts were recorded for this clonotype. This rearrangement joins TRBV30 to TRBJ1-5, with TRBD1 as a possible D gene (6 bases). The CDR3 contains 13 residues. The germline V gene has CDR1 GTSNPN and CDR2 SVGIG (reference sequence). Trimming cost V 1 base and J 6 bases, with 10 bases left between them. CDR3 sequence: CAWSAGGPQPQHF. CDR3 DNA sequence: TGTGCCTGGAGTGCCGGGGGCCCTCAGCCCCAGCATTTT.

In its sample, this clonotype was seen many times. The chain combines TRBV11-2 with TRBJ2-7, with D possibly being TRBD2 (6 bases). In germline, CDR1 is SGHAT, CDR2 FQNNGV. The CDR3 runs to 14 residues. V was clipped by 5 bases and J by 1 base, with 12 bases between them. CDR3 region: CASSRGDRSYEQYF. The CDR3 DNA is TGTGCCAGCAGCCGCGGGGACCGGTCCTACGAGCAGTACTTC.

The sample holds many counts of this clonotype. This chain joins TRBV28 and TRBJ2-7, with 7 bases lining up with TRBD1. This CDR3 is 15 amino acids long. The germline CDR1 and CDR2 sequences are MDHEN and SYDVKM. J gave up 7 bases and V 1 base, and 10 bases lay outside the gene matches. The CDR3 sequence is CASSLSGTVLWEQYF. CDR3 DNA sequence: TGTGCCAGCAGTTTATCCGGGACAGTACTCTGGGAGCAGTACTTC.

The chain links TRBV6-2 or TRBV6-3 to TRBJ1-1; D unresolved. Trimming left V 5 bases short and J 7 bases short, with 11 bases between. The CDR3 has 12 residues. Germline lookup yields CDR1 MNHEY and CDR2 SVGEGT. The CDR3 region is CASSPTRIEAFF. Written as DNA, the CDR3 is TGTGCCAGCAGTCCTACAAGGATTGAAGCTTTCTTT.

This clonotype has at least ten counts. J is TRBJ1-2 and V is TRBV6-5; D is possibly TRBD1 (6 bases). Trimming took 2 bases from V and 5 from J, leaving 18 bases between them. Germline CDR1 MNHEY, CDR2 SVGAGI. CDR3 size: 16 residues. The CDR3 bases are TGTGCCAGCAGTTACGTTGTGGGGGAAGGGGGATATGGCTACACCTTC. This gives the protein CASSYVVGEGGYGYTF.

This clonotype was counted at least ten times. The V call is TRBV5-6, the J call TRBJ1-2, with D perhaps matching TRBD1 (5 bases). This CDR3 has 15 amino acids. Trimming cost V 5 bases and J 0 bases, with 14 bases left between them. Looked up from germline, CDR1 is SGHDT and CDR2 is YYEEEE. In DNA, the CDR3 is TGTGCCAGCAGTCCGGGGGGGGGAGCTAACTATGGCTACACCTTC. Protein product: CASSPGGGANYGYTF.

This clonotype was picked up many times. The gene calls are TRBV28 and TRBJ2-5; D remains unclear. The CDR3 is 14 residues long. Germline values: CDR1 MDHEN, CDR2 SYDVKM. Deletions cut 1 base from V and 1 base from J, with 7 bases between. The CDR3 loop reads CASSLSGLQETQYF. CDR3 sequence (DNA): TGTGCCAGCAGTTTATCTGGGCTCCAAGAGACCCAGTACTTC.

This clonotype was detected ten times or more. The chain carries TRBV28 and TRBJ2-5; D could derive from TRBD1 or TRBD2 (5 bases each). The ends were cut back, 3 bases at V and 4 bases at J, with 12 bases in the middle. The CDR3 contains 14 residues. Per germline, CDR1 MDHEN and CDR2 SYDVKM. The CDR3 DNA follows: TGTGCCAGCAGTTTTTTGGGGGTGGGAGAGACCCAGTACTTC. It specifies CASSFLGVGETQYF.